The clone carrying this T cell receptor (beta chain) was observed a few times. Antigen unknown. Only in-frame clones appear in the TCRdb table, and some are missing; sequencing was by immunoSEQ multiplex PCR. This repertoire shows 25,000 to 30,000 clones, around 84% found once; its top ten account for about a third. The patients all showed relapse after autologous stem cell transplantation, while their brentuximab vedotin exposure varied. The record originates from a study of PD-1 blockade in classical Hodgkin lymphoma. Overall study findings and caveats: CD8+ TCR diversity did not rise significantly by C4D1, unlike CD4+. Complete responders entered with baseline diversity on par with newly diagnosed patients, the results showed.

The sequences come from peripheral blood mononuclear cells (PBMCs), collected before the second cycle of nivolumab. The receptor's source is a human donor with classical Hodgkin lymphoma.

The CDR3 coding sequence is TGTGCCAGCTCACCTATGACAACGGGGGCGGCGGCTGAAGCTTTCTTT. Translated: CASSPMTTGAAAEAFF. The rearrangement links TRBV18 to TRBJ1-1; maybe TRBD1 (6 bases). The CDR3 runs 16 residues. Germline V gene data show CDR1 as KGHSH and CDR2 as LQKENI. With 3 bases removed from V and 6 bases from J, the gap between germline ends came to 20 bases.